The sequence of this T cell receptor beta chain was determined in a study of cytomegalovirus exposure and HLA in healthy donors. Study summary: The Caucasian-associated ancestry cluster contained about four fifths of the approximately 410 genotyped donors. Whole-study findings and limits: V- and J-gene trimming in TCR beta was tied to a missense DCLRE1C variant by an analysis performed later. Some TCR beta chains (164 of them) were listed as cytomegalovirus-associated. Sequencing had likely introduced a cluster of highly shared sequence variants as an artifact.

In regard to this clone: Its antigen is unknown.

The PCR ran on 60 Vbeta and 13 Jbeta primers. Assay: immunoSEQ multiplex PCR; the TCRdb copy retains only in-frame clones and omits some. Of some 150,000 clones in the sample, 70% to 80% are singletons; the top ten hold 1.5% to 2%. Trimming shortened V by 0 bases and J by 1 base, and 13 bases separated the two germline ends. The CDR3 extends over 16 amino acids. Germline CDR1 is ENHRY and CDR2 is SYGVKD. The chain has TRBV10-3 and TRBJ2-7; the D gene is possibly TRBD2 (6 bases). This clonotype originated in a female donor in good health and CMV-seronegative. Sequences were obtained from PBMCs. The DNA for the CDR3 is TGTGCCATCAGTGAGTCGCGGGGAGTGGGGTCCTACGAGCAGTACTTC. It yields the protein CAISESRGVGSYEQYF.